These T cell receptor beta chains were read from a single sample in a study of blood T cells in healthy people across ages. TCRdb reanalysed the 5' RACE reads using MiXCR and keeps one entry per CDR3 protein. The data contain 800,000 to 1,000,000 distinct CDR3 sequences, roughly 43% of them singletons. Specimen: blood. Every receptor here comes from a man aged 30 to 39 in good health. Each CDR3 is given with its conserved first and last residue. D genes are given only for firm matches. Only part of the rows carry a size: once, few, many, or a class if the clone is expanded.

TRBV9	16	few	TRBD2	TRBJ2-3	CASSDRTSTDTDTQYF	TGTGCCAGCAGCGACAGGACTAGCACCGACACAGATACGCAGTATTTT
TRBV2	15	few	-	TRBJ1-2	CASSEALPGNYGYTF	TGTGCCAGCAGTGAAGCGTTGCCCGGGAACTATGGCTACACCTTC
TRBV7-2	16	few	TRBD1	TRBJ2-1	CASSLGLRQGDNEQFF	TGTGCCAGCAGCTTAGGCTTAAGACAGGGCGACAATGAGCAGTTCTTC
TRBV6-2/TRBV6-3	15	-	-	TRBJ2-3	CASSYSSRGTDTQYF	TGTGCCAGCAGTTACTCGAGTCGGGGCACAGATACGCAGTATTTT
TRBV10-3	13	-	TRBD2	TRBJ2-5	CAISEFGGNEQYF	TGTGCCATCAGTGAGTTCGGGGGGAATGAGCAGTACTTC
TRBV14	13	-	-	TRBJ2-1	CASSQDIILEQFF	TGTGCCAGCAGCCAAGATATAATCCTGGAGCAGTTCTTC
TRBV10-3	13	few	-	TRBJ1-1	CATSRGENTEAFF	TGTGCCACCAGTCGGGGGGAGAACACTGAAGCTTTCTTT
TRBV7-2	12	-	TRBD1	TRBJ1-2	CASMRDRGGYTF	TGTGCCAGCATGCGGGACAGGGGGGGCTACACCTTC
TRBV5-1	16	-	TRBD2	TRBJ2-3	CASSLVGGGVTDTQYF	TGCGCCAGCAGCTTGGTGGGCGGGGGAGTCACAGATACGCAGTATTTT
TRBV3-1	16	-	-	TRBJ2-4	CASSPGLFLAKNIQYF	TGTGCCAGCAGCCCCGGACTGTTTCTAGCCAAAAACATTCAGTACTTC
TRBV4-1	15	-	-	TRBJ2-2	CASSQEASVTGELFF	TGCGCCAGCAGCCAAGAAGCGTCCGTCACCGGGGAGCTGTTTTTT
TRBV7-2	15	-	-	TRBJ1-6	CASSFKGAHNSPLHF	TGTGCCAGCAGCTTTAAGGGCGCCCATAATTCACCCCTCCACTTT
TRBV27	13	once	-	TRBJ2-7	CASAPGTYNEQYF	TGTGCCAGCGCGCCCGGAACCTACAATGAGCAGTACTTC
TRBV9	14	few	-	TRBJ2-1	CAALGGGPHNEQFF	TGTGCCGCATTAGGGGGGGGGCCGCACAATGAGCAGTTCTTC
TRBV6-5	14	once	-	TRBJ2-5	CASSYPGRGETQYF	TGTGCCAGCAGTTACCCCGGCAGGGGAGAGACCCAGTACTTC
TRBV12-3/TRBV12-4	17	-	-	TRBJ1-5	CANSPRDGAGFDQPQHF	TGTGCCAACAGCCCACGGGACGGCGCGGGATTCGATCAGCCCCAGCATTTT
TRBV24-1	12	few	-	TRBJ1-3	CATSDSDSRLYF	TGTGCCACCAGTGATTCTGACAGCCGATTATATTTT
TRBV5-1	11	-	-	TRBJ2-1	CASSGTHEQFF	TGCGCCAGCAGTGGGACCCACGAGCAGTTCTTC
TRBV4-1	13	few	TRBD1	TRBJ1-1	CASSQSGQSEAFF	TGCGCCAGCAGCCAATCGGGACAGAGTGAAGCTTTCTTT
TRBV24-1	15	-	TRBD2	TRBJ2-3	CATSEISGGADTQYF	TGTGCCACCAGTGAGATCAGCGGGGGGGCAGATACGCAGTATTTT
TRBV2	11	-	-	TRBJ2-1	CASLMGGEQFF	TGTGCCAGCCTTATGGGGGGTGAGCAGTTCTTC
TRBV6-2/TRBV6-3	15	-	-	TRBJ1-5	CASSITRQSNQPQHF	TGTGCCAGCAGCATCACCCGACAGTCAAATCAGCCCCAGCATTTT
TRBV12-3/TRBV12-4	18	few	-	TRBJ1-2	CASTLPGLAGAHNYGYTF	TGTGCCAGCACCCTTCCCGGGTTAGCGGGGGCCCATAACTATGGCTACACCTTC
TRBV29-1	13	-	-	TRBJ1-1	CSVDRGGHAEAFF	TGCAGCGTTGATAGAGGGGGGCACGCTGAAGCTTTCTTT
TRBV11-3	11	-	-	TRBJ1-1	CASSTGPEAFF	TGTGCCAGCAGTACCGGGCCTGAAGCTTTCTTT
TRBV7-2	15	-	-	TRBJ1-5	CASSRTGQLDQPQHF	TGTGCCAGCTCCCGAACGGGGCAGCTGGACCAGCCCCAGCATTTT
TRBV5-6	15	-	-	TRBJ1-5	CASSFGQGLFQPQHF	TGTGCCAGCAGCTTCGGCCAGGGACTTTTTCAGCCCCAGCATTTT
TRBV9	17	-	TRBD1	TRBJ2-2	CASSLSHRGPNTGELFF	TGTGCCAGCAGCCTTTCTCACAGGGGGCCGAACACCGGGGAGCTGTTTTTT
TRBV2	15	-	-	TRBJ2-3	CASSELAVRGDTQYF	TGTGCCAGCAGTGAACTGGCAGTCCGGGGAGATACGCAGTATTTT
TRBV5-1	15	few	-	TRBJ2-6	CASSLEGFGANVLTF	TGCGCCAGCAGCTTGGAAGGGTTTGGGGCCAACGTCCTGACTTTC
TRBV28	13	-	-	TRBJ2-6	CASSLKAPNVLTF	TGTGCCAGCAGTTTAAAGGCCCCCAACGTCCTGACTTTC
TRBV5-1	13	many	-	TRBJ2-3	CASSVAGTDTQYF	TGTGCCAGCAGCGTAGCGGGCACAGATACGCAGTATTTT
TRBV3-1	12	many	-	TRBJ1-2	CASSPLAGGYTF	TGTGCCAGCAGCCCCCTGGCAGGCGGCTACACCTTC
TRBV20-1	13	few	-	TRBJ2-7	CSPGRGGAYEQYF	TGCAGTCCGGGAAGGGGTGGGGCATACGAGCAGTACTTC
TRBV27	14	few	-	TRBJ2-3	CASSPLLGTDTQYF	TGTGCCAGCAGTCCACTCCTAGGAACAGATACGCAGTATTTT
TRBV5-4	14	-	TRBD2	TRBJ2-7	CASSPRTRPYEQYF	TGTGCCAGCAGCCCTCGGACTAGACCGTACGAGCAGTACTTC
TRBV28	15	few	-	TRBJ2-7	CASTSRLDGPYEQYF	TGTGCCAGCACCTCAAGGCTAGACGGGCCCTACGAGCAGTACTTC
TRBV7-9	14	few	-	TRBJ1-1	CASSATVPYTEAFF	TGTGCCAGCAGCGCAACCGTCCCCTACACTGAAGCTTTCTTT
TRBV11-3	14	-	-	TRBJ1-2	CASSPGRGGYGYTF	TGTGCCAGCAGCCCGGGCAGGGGAGGATATGGCTACACCTTC
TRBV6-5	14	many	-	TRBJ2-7	CASSPGTVTYEQYF	TGTGCCAGCAGCCCCGGGACGGTCACCTACGAGCAGTACTTC
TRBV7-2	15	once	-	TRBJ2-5	CASSPLGGRWETQYF	TGTGCCAGCAGCCCGCTGGGGGGCCGGTGGGAGACCCAGTACTTC
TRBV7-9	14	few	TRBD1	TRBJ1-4	CASSLGQGDEKLFF	TGTGCCAGCAGCTTGGGACAGGGGGACGAAAAACTGTTTTTT
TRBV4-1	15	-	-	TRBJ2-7	CASSQEEGRYYEQYF	TGCGCCAGCAGCCAAGAGGAGGGCCGGTACTACGAGCAGTACTTC
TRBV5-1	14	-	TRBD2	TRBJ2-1	CVSSGGSVRNEQFF	TGCGTCAGCAGCGGGGGTTCAGTGAGGAATGAGCAGTTCTTC
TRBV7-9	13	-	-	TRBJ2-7	CASSLESPYEQYF	TGTGCCAGCAGCTTAGAGAGCCCCTACGAGCAGTACTTC
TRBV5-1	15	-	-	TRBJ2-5	CASSLGTAFWETQYF	TGCGCCAGCAGCTTGGGGACAGCCTTCTGGGAGACCCAGTACTTC